This is a list of T cell receptor beta chains from one sample in a study of response to subunit inactivated influenza vaccine. TCRdb processed the RT-PCR reads anew with MiXCR; each CDR3 protein has one entry. Among 500,000 to 700,000 distinct CDR3 sequences listed, less than 25% were seen once. These records were also assigned to another study, of T cells expressing NK-cell markers.

This specimen was CD4+ T cells sorted from PBMCs, taken about 11 days after vaccination. The receptors stem from a man aged 50-59 years who received an inactivated influenza vaccine. Each CDR3 is given with its conserved first and last residue. The D gene is left open where the match is weak. Where a row states a size, it is once, few, many or the class of an expanded clone; other rows omit it.

j_call d_call clone_size v_call cdr3_aa cdr3_nt
TRBJ1-5 NA few TRBV7-2 CASSLRQDSNQPQHF TGTGCCAGCAGCTTAAGACAGGATAGCAATCAGCCCCAGCATTTT
TRBJ2-1 NA NA TRBV5-1 CASSGTGSSSYNEQFF TGCGCCAGCAGCGGAACAGGGTCAAGCTCCTACAATGAGCAGTTCTTC
TRBJ1-1 TRBD1 few TRBV11-2 CASSRRQGVGAEAFF TGTGCCAGCAGCCGGCGACAGGGCGTCGGAGCTGAAGCTTTCTTT
TRBJ2-7 TRBD1 few TRBV6-2/TRBV6-3 CASSYSGTGPYEQYF TGTGCCAGCAGTTACTCTGGGACAGGGCCTTACGAGCAGTACTTC
TRBJ2-5 TRBD1 few TRBV5-5 CASSLLGRGLETQYF TGTGCCAGCAGCTTGTTGGGCAGGGGGCTCGAGACCCAGTACTTC
TRBJ2-3 NA few TRBV20-1 CSARALAGIPDTQYF TGCAGTGCTAGAGCATTGGCGGGAATCCCAGATACGCAGTATTTT
TRBJ1-2 NA few TRBV6-1 CASRTRTTANYGYTF TGTGCCAGCAGAACCCGAACGACGGCAAACTATGGCTACACCTTC
TRBJ2-1 NA NA TRBV12-3/TRBV12-4 CASSPPPGYNEQFF TGTGCCAGCAGCCCCCCCCCAGGGTACAATGAGCAGTTCTTC
TRBJ1-4 NA NA TRBV15 CATSRDPGVNEKLFF TGTGCCACCAGCAGAGATCCAGGGGTGAATGAAAAACTGTTTTTT
TRBJ2-3 NA few TRBV6-1 CASSGGLKDTQYF TGTGCCAGCAGTGGGGGGCTTAAAGATACGCAGTATTTT
TRBJ1-2 TRBD1 NA TRBV25-1 CASSATGGGYTF TGTGCCAGCAGTGCAACAGGGGGAGGCTACACCTTC
TRBJ1-3 NA few TRBV12-3/TRBV12-4 CASTREGSGNTIYF TGTGCCAGCACCCGAGAGGGTTCTGGAAACACCATATATTTT
TRBJ1-2 NA few TRBV4-3 CASSPQGGLRYGYTF TGCGCCAGCAGCCCCCAGGGAGGGTTAAGGTATGGCTACACCTTC
TRBJ2-2 NA NA TRBV5-5 CASSFSDPGELFF TGTGCCAGCAGCTTTTCGGACCCCGGGGAGCTGTTTTTT
TRBJ2-6 NA NA TRBV7-9 CASSLSGRSGANVLTF TGTGCCAGCAGCTTAAGCGGCCGCTCTGGGGCCAACGTCCTGACTTTC
TRBJ2-3 TRBD2 NA TRBV20-1 CSAGTSGAPGTQYF TGCAGTGCGGGGACTAGCGGGGCGCCGGGTACGCAGTATTTT
TRBJ1-3 NA NA TRBV20-1 CSARAGSSGNTIYF TGCAGTGCTAGAGCCGGGAGCTCTGGAAACACCATATATTTT
TRBJ2-7 NA few TRBV7-9 CASSLGQLLSYEQYF TGTGCCAGCAGCTTAGGACAGCTCCTCTCCTACGAGCAGTACTTC
TRBJ1-4 NA NA TRBV11-2 CASSLDFGEKLFF TGTGCCAGCAGCTTAGACTTCGGAGAAAAACTGTTTTTT
TRBJ2-5 TRBD1 few TRBV7-2 CASTQGARETQYF TGTGCCAGCACACAGGGGGCGCGAGAGACCCAGTACTTC
TRBJ1-5 NA NA TRBV4-2 CASSQDRRGNQPQHF TGTGCCAGCAGCCAAGATCGGCGGGGTAATCAGCCCCAGCATTTT
TRBJ1-1 NA NA TRBV7-9 CASSLTGSFTEAFF TGTGCCAGCAGCTTAACAGGGTCGTTCACTGAAGCTTTCTTT
TRBJ1-6 NA many TRBV7-2 CASSFQTSPLHF TGTGCCAGCAGCTTTCAGACTTCACCCCTCCACTTT
TRBJ2-3 NA few TRBV5-1 CASSLSVIGTDTQYF TGCGCCAGCAGCTTGAGTGTGATTGGCACAGATACGCAGTATTTT
TRBJ2-5 NA NA TRBV7-2 CASSSTNTETQYF TGTGCCAGCAGCTCGACAAATACAGAGACCCAGTACTTC
TRBJ1-1 TRBD1 NA TRBV30 CAKNRGPLGTEAFF TGTGCGAAGAACAGGGGGCCCCTGGGGACTGAAGCTTTCTTT
TRBJ1-2 NA NA TRBV29-1 CSVRAPEEGYTF TGCAGCGTCCGGGCCCCGGAGGAGGGCTACACCTTC
TRBJ2-3 NA few TRBV4-3 CASSELSGSTDTQYF TGCGCCAGCAGCGAATTGAGCGGGAGCACAGATACGCAGTATTTT
TRBJ2-1 NA NA TRBV20-1 CSALLHTSDEQFF TGCAGTGCCCTGTTACACACCAGCGATGAGCAGTTCTTC
TRBJ1-5 TRBD1 NA TRBV27 CASRPRWSWDRGNNQPQHF TGTGCCAGCAGACCGAGGTGGAGCTGGGACAGGGGAAACAATCAGCCCCAGCATTTT
TRBJ2-3 NA once TRBV7-2 CASSSPGAVADTQYF TGTGCCAGCAGCTCCCCCGGGGCGGTAGCAGATACGCAGTATTTT
TRBJ1-5 NA NA TRBV3-1 CASSQAGNPQHF TGTGCCAGCAGCCAAGCAGGTAACCCCCAGCATTTT
TRBJ2-7 TRBD2 few TRBV18 CASHSGGPYEQYF TGTGCCAGCCATAGCGGGGGCCCCTACGAGCAGTACTTC
TRBJ2-7 TRBD2 NA TRBV3-1 CASSQVLTSGRSSEQYF TGTGCCAGCAGCCAAGTCCTGACTAGCGGGAGGTCTAGCGAGCAGTACTTC
TRBJ2-3 NA few TRBV11-2 CASSLMGLRVDTQYF TGTGCCAGCAGTCTAATGGGCCTACGGGTAGATACGCAGTATTTT
TRBJ1-1 TRBD1 NA TRBV7-2 CASSSALDRVGTEAFF TGTGCCAGCAGCTCAGCCCTGGACAGGGTAGGGACTGAAGCTTTCTTT
TRBJ2-1 NA few TRBV9 CASSVDRDSAWEEQFF TGTGCCAGCAGCGTAGATAGGGACTCCGCCTGGGAGGAGCAGTTCTTC
TRBJ1-1 NA NA TRBV29-1 CSVSERAEAFF TGCAGCGTTTCCGAGAGAGCTGAAGCTTTCTTT
TRBJ2-7 NA few TRBV6-2/TRBV6-3 CASSSRGRSYEQYF TGTGCCAGCAGTTCTCGAGGACGGAGCTACGAGCAGTACTTC
TRBJ2-5 NA few TRBV5-6 CASSLAGGHGTQYF TGTGCCAGCAGCTTGGCAGGTGGCCATGGGACCCAGTACTTC
TRBJ1-5 NA few TRBV3-1 CASTRGGHYSNQPQHF TGTGCCAGCACCCGGGGAGGACATTATAGCAATCAGCCCCAGCATTTT
TRBJ2-1 TRBD2 few TRBV28 CASSFPGTRAINEQFF TGTGCCAGCAGTTTCCCTGGGACTAGAGCTATCAATGAGCAGTTCTTC
TRBJ2-2 NA few TRBV6-1 CASGPAPTNTGELFF TGTGCCAGCGGGCCTGCCCCTACGAACACCGGGGAGCTGTTTTTT
TRBJ1-1 NA once TRBV15 CATQGPNTEAFF TGTGCCACGCAGGGGCCAAACACTGAAGCTTTCTTT
TRBJ2-3 TRBD2 NA TRBV10-3 CATLAGASTDTQYF TGTGCCACCCTAGCGGGAGCTAGCACAGATACGCAGTATTTT
TRBJ1-4 TRBD1 NA TRBV7-2 CASSYTQGAQGKLFF TGTGCCAGCAGCTACACACAGGGGGCGCAGGGAAAACTGTTTTTT
TRBJ2-7 NA few TRBV20-1 CSASRAVKTYEQYF TGCAGTGCTAGTAGGGCAGTTAAAACCTACGAGCAGTACTTC
TRBJ2-3 TRBD2 NA TRBV11-2 CASSLDPGLAGADTQYF TGTGCCAGCAGCTTAGACCCAGGACTAGCGGGGGCGGATACGCAGTATTTT
TRBJ1-4 TRBD1 few TRBV19 CATHRDRGEKLFF TGTGCCACCCACCGGGACAGGGGTGAAAAACTGTTTTTT
TRBJ2-3 NA many TRBV9 CASSPKGGLPRRGDTQYF TGTGCCAGCAGCCCTAAGGGGGGACTACCCCGCCGGGGGGATACGCAGTATTTT
TRBJ2-1 NA few TRBV5-5 CASSRLYRDNEQFF TGTGCCAGCAGCCGTTTATACAGAGACAATGAGCAGTTCTTC
TRBJ2-3 NA few TRBV5-1 CASSLVQGTDTQYF TGCGCCAGCAGCTTGGTACAGGGCACAGATACGCAGTATTTT